The 21 T cell receptor beta chains given below trace back to one sample, sequenced in a study of beta chain features in type 1 diabetes. The whole isolated RNA underwent reverse transcription, so sequencing captured expressed TCRB transcripts. TCRdb's copy holds only in-frame clones and misses some; the assay was immunoSEQ multiplex PCR. The table records roughly 150,000 clones, around 10% of them present only once. The source material was central memory CD4+ T cells from blood. The source of these receptors is a man younger than 35 in good health.

The chain couples TRBV6-5 to TRBJ1-2; D is unresolved. CDR3 length: 12 residues. V shed 3 bases and J shed 6 bases, with 8 bases lying between them. Germline CDR1 MNHEY, CDR2 SVGAGI. The CDR3: CASSYSGNGYTF. The CDR3 DNA reads as TGTGCCAGCAGTTATAGTGGGAATGGCTACACCTTC.

The sample holds one count of this clone. This chain uses TRBV30 with TRBJ1-2; D perhaps matches TRBD1 (5 bases). Trimming stripped 7 bases from V and 2 bases from J, with 11 bases between. CDR3 length: 12 residues. Germline values: CDR1 GTSNPN, CDR2 SVGIG (reference sequence). The CDR3 coding sequence is TGTGCCTCGAAACAGGTGAACTATGGCTACACCTTC. Translating it yields CASKQVNYGYTF.

This clone was picked up a small number of times. The rearrangement uses TRBV5-1 and TRBJ1-1, with TRBD1 matching 8 bases. Per the germline V gene, CDR1 is SGHRS and CDR2 is YFSETQ. V shed 5 bases, J shed 6 bases, and the junction held 9 bases outside the gene matches. CDR3 length: 14 amino acids. The CDR3 nucleotides are TGCGCCAGCAGACCCTCAGGGGGCAGGGCTGAAGCTTTCTTT. Protein: CASRPSGGRAEAFF.

This chain links TRBV30 with TRBJ1-1, with D maybe TRBD1 (5 bases). The CDR3 totals 15 residues. Germline CDR1 is GTSNPN and CDR2 is SVGIG (reference sequence). V was clipped by 0 bases and J by 2 bases, with 13 bases between them. CDR3 nucleotide sequence: TGTGCCTGGAGTGTGTGGCCACAGGAAAACACTGAAGCTTTCTTT. It codes for CAWSVWPQENTEAFF.

This clone was seen a few times. The genes are TRBV30 and TRBJ1-1; D might be TRBD1 (5 bases). The V end lost 5 bases, the J end lost 9 bases, and 13 bases lay between the germline ends. This CDR3 is built from 11 residues. Germline V lookup: CDR1 GTSNPN, CDR2 SVGIG (reference sequence). The CDR3 spells CAWDQGRQAFF. For the CDR3, the DNA is TGTGCCTGGGACCAGGGTCGACAAGCTTTCTTT.

This clone was observed a handful of times. V usage is TRBV29-1 and J usage is TRBJ2-3; TRBD1 matches at 9 bases. The CDR3 loop spans 12 amino acids. Looked up from germline, CDR1 is SQVTM and CDR2 is ANQGSEA. J was trimmed by 7 bases and V by 7 bases; bases with no gene match: 6. For the CDR3, the DNA is TGCAGCGGTGGACAGGGGTCGAATACGCAGTATTTT. It specifies CSGGQGSNTQYF.

The gene calls are TRBV9 and TRBJ2-1, with 8 bases lining up with TRBD1. V trimming: 2 bases; J trimming: 4 bases; junction bases outside the gene matches: 5. There are 15 residues in the CDR3. Per germline, CDR1 SGDLS and CDR2 YYNGEE. The CDR3 is CASSVMGQEYNEQFF. For the CDR3, the DNA is TGTGCCAGCAGCGTTATGGGACAGGAGTACAATGAGCAGTTCTTC.

There are a few counts of this clone. The V gene is TRBV9, the J gene TRBJ2-1; D not resolved. This CDR3 contains 16 residues. The V end was cut by 0 bases, the J end by 0 bases, with 10 bases between. The germline V gene encodes CDR1 SGDLS and CDR2 YYNGEE. The CDR3 is CASSVAYLSSYNEQFF. In nucleotides, the CDR3 is TGTGCCAGCAGCGTAGCGTACTTAAGCTCCTACAATGAGCAGTTCTTC.

J is TRBJ2-7 and V is TRBV29-1, with D perhaps matching TRBD2 (5 bases). V was clipped by 5 bases and J by 4 bases, with 12 bases between them. Germline V CDR1 and CDR2: SQVTM, ANQGSEA. This CDR3 comprises 12 residues. The CDR3 nucleotides are TGCAGCGTTAGCCTAGCTCCGTACGAGCAGTACTTC. Amino acids: CSVSLAPYEQYF.

This clone has only a few counts. One end of the junction is discordant with germline, which a read error may explain. The genes are TRBV4-2 and TRBJ2-7; 8 bases match TRBD2. The germline CDR1 and CDR2 sequences are LGHNA and YNFKEQ. This CDR3 is 16 amino acids long. CDR3 protein: CASSQDLNSGVYKQYF. CDR3 nucleotide sequence: TGTGCCAGCAGCCAAGATTTGAATAGCGGGGTCTACAAGCAGTACTTC.

The rearrangement joins TRBV13 to TRBJ2-1, with a possible D match to TRBD2 (5 bases). There are 15 residues in the CDR3. Trimming removed 5 bases from V and 4 bases from J, with 15 bases in between. Germline V CDR1 and CDR2: PRHDT, FYEKMQ (reference sequence). CDR3 in amino acids: CASSPGRESYNEQFF. The CDR3 nucleotides read TGTGCCAGCAGCCCTGGAAGGGAGTCGTACAATGAGCAGTTCTTC.

A few counts support this clone. V gene TRBV5-4 combines with J gene TRBJ2-7; 11 nucleotides align to TRBD2. Germline CDR1 and CDR2: SGHNT and YYREEE (reference sequence). V was clipped by 4 bases and J by 5 bases; unmatched bases: 14. The CDR3 spans 17 residues. CDR3 nucleotide sequence: TGTGCCAGCAGCCCTGCTCGACTAGCGGGAAGATCTGACGAGCAGTACTTC. It encodes CASSPARLAGRSDEQYF.

The genes are TRBV7-2 and TRBJ1-5; 7 bases match TRBD1. Germline V gives CDR1 SGHTA, CDR2 FQGNSA. Trimming removed 4 bases from V and 0 bases from J; junction bases left unmatched: 3. The CDR3 consists of 15 residues. CDR3 residues: CASSSGQVSNQPQHF. In nucleotides, the CDR3 is TGTGCCAGCAGCTCTGGACAGGTTAGCAATCAGCCCCAGCATTTT.

This clone was counted only a few times. The sample holds other DNA sequences that translate to the same CDR3. The chain uses TRBV4-2 and TRBJ2-7, with a possible D match to TRBD2 (5 bases). CDR3 length equals 14 residues. From germline, CDR1 is LGHNA and CDR2 YNFKEQ. The V and J ends lost 1 base and 1 base respectively, with 8 bases between them. Written as DNA, the CDR3 is TGTGCCAGCAGCCAAGTTGGAGGATCCTACGAGCAGTACTTC. As protein: CASSQVGGSYEQYF.

The rearrangement uses TRBV19 and TRBJ1-1, with D tentatively TRBD1 (6 bases). The V and J ends lost 4 bases and 5 bases respectively, with 11 bases between them. CDR1 and CDR2 from the germline V gene are LNHDA and SQIVND (reference sequence). This CDR3 spans 13 amino acids. The CDR3 DNA sequence: TGTGCCAGTAGTACAACTAGGGGGACTGAAGCTTTCTTT. It translates to CASSTTRGTEAFF.

This clone was seen a handful of times. V gene TRBV9 combines with J gene TRBJ1-4; unclear D gene. V was cut by 0 bases and J by 4 bases, with 13 bases left in between. This CDR3 is built from 16 residues. Germline assignment: CDR1 SGDLS and CDR2 YYNGEE. The CDR3 region has the DNA TGTGCCAGCAGCGTAGCTGGAGGGCTCGGTAATGAAAAACTGTTTTTT. Translating it yields CASSVAGGLGNEKLFF.

This chain connects TRBV5-4 to TRBJ1-2; 9 bases are a match to TRBD1. The CDR3 covers 16 residues. CDR1 SGHNT and CDR2 YYREEE come from the germline V gene (reference sequence). J was trimmed by 7 bases and V by 2 bases; bases with no gene match: 12. The CDR3 spells CASSFGTGLWKRGYTF. For the CDR3, the DNA is TGTGCCAGCAGCTTCGGGACAGGGTTGTGGAAACGTGGCTACACCTTC. Using reference TRBV5-4 and TRBJ1-2 for the parts outside the CDR3, the full variable domain is ETGVTQSPTHLIKTRGQQVTLRCSSQSGHNTVSWYQQALGQGPQFIFQYYREEENGRGNFPPRFSGLQFPNYSSELNVNALELDDSALYLCASSFGTGLWKRGYTFGSGTRLTVV.

The V gene is TRBV28, the J gene TRBJ2-2, with D perhaps being TRBD1 or TRBD2 (5 bases each). The germline V gene has CDR1 MDHEN and CDR2 SYDVKM. V lost 5 bases, J lost 1 base, and 11 bases lay in between. The CDR3 sequence is 15 residues long. The CDR3 nucleotides are TGTGCCAGCAGTCGGGACCGTATGAACACCGGGGAGCTGTTTTTT. It encodes CASSRDRMNTGELFF.

This clone has more than one count but fewer than ten. The chain joins TRBV28 to TRBJ2-2, with TRBD2 identical over 7 bases. Germline assignment: CDR1 MDHEN and CDR2 SYDVKM. The CDR3 covers 15 residues. V dropped 3 bases and J dropped 7; count of bases not matched to a gene: 8. In nucleotides, the CDR3 is TGTGCCAGCAGTTTCGGGGGAGGGGCTGGCGGGGAGCTGTTTTTT. Protein: CASSFGGGAGGELFF.

A few counts support this clone. The V call is TRBV29-1, the J call TRBJ2-5; either TRBD1 or TRBD2 may fit D (7 bases each). Trimming cost V 1 base and J 5 bases, with 14 bases left between them. Per the germline V gene, CDR1 is SQVTM and CDR2 is ANQGSEA. The CDR3 contains 14 residues. CDR3 DNA sequence: TGCAGCGTTGAAGTGAGACAGGGAGGGGAGACCCAGTACTTC. Its translation: CSVEVRQGGETQYF.

This clone was counted only a few times. The chain uses TRBV29-1 and TRBJ2-3, with D possibly being TRBD1 or TRBD2 (5 bases each). The germline V and J ends were trimmed by 4 bases and 0 bases, with 11 bases remaining between them. CDR3 length: 14 residues. Germline CDR1 reads SQVTM; CDR2 reads ANQGSEA. The CDR3 reads CSVAPGQSTDTQYF. Here the CDR3 DNA reads TGCAGCGTTGCGCCGGGGCAAAGCACAGATACGCAGTATTTT.